Ten or more counts support the clone carrying this TCR beta chain. This CDR3 has 12 residues. In germline, CDR1 is SEHNR, CDR2 FQNEAQ (reference sequence). Deletions cut 3 bases from V and 7 bases from J, with 10 bases between. One entry per CDR3 protein results from TCRdb running MiXCR on the RT-PCR reads. Of about 700,000 distinct CDR3 sequences listed, 12% to 15% are singletons. The sequence was obtained from a female donor in good health, serving as a healthy control. Material: memory CD4+ T cells from blood. J is TRBJ2-7 and V is TRBV7-9; D uncertain. CDR3 protein: CASSLQDWEQYF. The DNA for the CDR3 is TGTGCCAGCAGCTTGCAAGATTGGGAGCAGTACTTC.